These T cell receptor beta chains were read from a single sample in a study of cytomegalovirus exposure and HLA in healthy donors. Measured with immunoSEQ multiplex PCR; TCRdb has only the in-frame clones, and not every one. The sample lists a few hundred thousand clones, 90% occurring once. Sequencing used PBMCs. The receptors here all came from a woman in her twenties or thirties in good health and CMV-seronegative. Each CDR3 is given with its conserved first and last residue. Each record gives: V gene, J gene, D gene, clone size, CDR3 protein, CDR3 DNA. A D gene is named only where the DNA matches it firmly. Clone size is stated in some rows and not others, as once, few, many or a class when expanded.

TRBV19	TRBJ2-7	NA	NA	CASKDVLSYEQYF	TGTGCCAGTAAAGATGTTCTCTCCTACGAGCAGTACTTC
TRBV19	TRBJ2-7	TRBD2	NA	CASNSSGGSSYEQYF	TGTGCCAGTAATTCTAGCGGGGGGAGCTCCTACGAGCAGTACTTC
TRBV16	TRBJ2-7	NA	NA	CASSQFRTYEQYF	TGTGCCAGCAGCCAATTCAGGACCTACGAGCAGTACTTC
TRBV6-5	TRBJ1-3	NA	NA	CASTRGNTIYF	TGTGCCTCGACCCGGGGAAACACCATATATTTT
TRBV4-2	TRBJ1-4	NA	NA	CASSQGEQHNEKLFF	TGTGCCAGCAGCCAAGGCGAGCAGCATAATGAAAAACTGTTTTTT
TRBV18	TRBJ2-3	NA	NA	CASSPPRSHTDTQYF	TGTGCCAGCTCACCACCGAGGAGCCACACAGATACGCAGTATTTT
TRBV19	TRBJ1-2	TRBD1	NA	CASSKPGQGDYGYTF	TGTGCCAGTAGTAAACCGGGACAGGGGGACTATGGCTACACCTTC
TRBV27	TRBJ2-7	NA	NA	CASSLLFGQSYEQYF	TGTGCCAGCAGTTTACTCTTTGGACAGAGTTACGAGCAGTACTTC
TRBV7-9	TRBJ2-5	NA	NA	CASSHRDLAETQYF	TGTGCCAGCAGCCACCGGGACCTTGCGGAGACCCAGTACTTC
TRBV7-3	TRBJ1-1	NA	NA	CASSLYGNTEAFF	TGTGCCAGCAGCTTATATGGGAACACTGAAGCTTTCTTT
TRBV6-1	TRBJ2-7	TRBD1	NA	CASSEFGTGGYEQYF	TGTGCCAGCAGTGAATTCGGGACAGGAGGCTACGAGCAGTACTTC
TRBV29-1	TRBJ2-3	NA	NA	CSVVVGENTDTQYF	TGCAGCGTCGTCGTGGGGGAAAACACAGATACGCAGTATTTT
TRBV15	TRBJ2-1	NA	NA	CATSRALDSSYNEQFF	TGTGCCACCAGCAGAGCCCTGGACAGCTCCTACAATGAGCAGTTCTTC
TRBV15	TRBJ2-2	NA	NA	CATSRDWAGNTGELFF	TGTGCCACCAGCAGAGATTGGGCAGGGAACACCGGGGAGCTGTTTTTT
TRBV7-2	TRBJ1-3	NA	NA	CASSLGQGRGNTIYF	TGTGCCAGCAGCTTAGGGCAGGGGAGAGGAAACACCATATATTTT
TRBV5-4	TRBJ2-5	NA	NA	CASSLERSGETQYF	TGTGCCAGCAGCTTGGAGCGGTCCGGGGAGACCCAGTACTTC
TRBV7-2	TRBJ2-7	NA	NA	CASSTPRGEQYF	TGTGCCAGCAGCACCCCCCGGGGCGAGCAGTACTTC
TRBV5-1	TRBJ2-7	TRBD2	NA	CASSLGTSGRAGNFGEQYF	TGCGCCAGCAGCTTGGGGACTAGCGGGAGGGCCGGGAACTTTGGCGAGCAGTACTTC
TRBV5-4	TRBJ2-2	TRBD2	NA	CASSRGTSDTGELFF	TGTGCCAGCAGCCGCGGGACTAGCGACACCGGGGAGCTGTTTTTT
TRBV13	TRBJ2-5	TRBD1	NA	CASSSWTGGGSNQETQYF	TGTGCCAGCAGCTCCTGGACAGGGGGCGGATCAAACCAAGAGACCCAGTACTTC
TRBV6-1	TRBJ1-5	TRBD1	once	CASKYEGAGQPQHF	TGTGCCAGCAAGTACGAGGGGGCGGGTCAGCCCCAGCATTTT
TRBV29-1	TRBJ2-7	TRBD1	NA	CSAGQGSTYEQYF	TGCAGCGCTGGACAGGGGTCGACCTACGAGCAGTACTTC
TRBV19	TRBJ2-2	NA	once	CASNNPPGVFTGELFF	TGTGCCAGTAATAATCCACCGGGAGTTTTCACCGGGGAGCTGTTTTTT
TRBV30	TRBJ2-1	TRBD1	NA	CAWTGQGYNEQFF	TGTGCCTGGACGGGACAGGGTTACAATGAGCAGTTCTTC
TRBV13	TRBJ2-3	NA	once	CASSLWGSQTDTQYF	TGTGCCAGCAGCTTATGGGGTAGTCAGACAGATACGCAGTATTTT
TRBV30	TRBJ1-5	NA	NA	CAWIWVEPPYSNQPQHF	TGTGCCTGGATTTGGGTAGAACCTCCCTATAGCAATCAGCCCCAGCATTTT
TRBV2	TRBJ2-7	NA	NA	CASTGFSYEQYF	TGTGCCAGCACGGGTTTCTCCTACGAGCAGTACTTC
TRBV7-8	TRBJ2-1	TRBD2	NA	CASSLAQTGGPLLEQFF	TGTGCCAGCAGCTTAGCGCAAACGGGAGGGCCCCTTTTGGAGCAGTTCTTC
TRBV5-5	TRBJ2-2	NA	once	CASIRRVGDTGELFF	TGTGCCAGCATCCGCAGGGTGGGTGACACCGGGGAGCTGTTTTTT
TRBV5-6	TRBJ2-7	NA	NA	CASSLVRAGEQYF	TGTGCCAGCAGCTTAGTAAGGGCGGGAGAGCAGTACTTC
TRBV29-1	TRBJ1-1	TRBD1	NA	CSVWTGSNTEAFF	TGCAGCGTATGGACAGGGTCCAACACTGAAGCTTTCTTT
TRBV14	TRBJ2-7	TRBD2	NA	CASSQDHLGTSGNYEQYF	TGTGCCAGCAGCCAAGATCATCTCGGAACTAGCGGGAACTACGAGCAGTACTTC
TRBV29-1	TRBJ1-2	NA	once	CSVSSESYGYTF	TGCAGCGTTTCTTCGGAATCCTATGGCTACACCTTC
TRBV5-6	TRBJ2-5	TRBD1	NA	CASSEHWDRGLETQYF	TGTGCCAGCAGCGAACATTGGGACAGAGGATTGGAGACCCAGTACTTC